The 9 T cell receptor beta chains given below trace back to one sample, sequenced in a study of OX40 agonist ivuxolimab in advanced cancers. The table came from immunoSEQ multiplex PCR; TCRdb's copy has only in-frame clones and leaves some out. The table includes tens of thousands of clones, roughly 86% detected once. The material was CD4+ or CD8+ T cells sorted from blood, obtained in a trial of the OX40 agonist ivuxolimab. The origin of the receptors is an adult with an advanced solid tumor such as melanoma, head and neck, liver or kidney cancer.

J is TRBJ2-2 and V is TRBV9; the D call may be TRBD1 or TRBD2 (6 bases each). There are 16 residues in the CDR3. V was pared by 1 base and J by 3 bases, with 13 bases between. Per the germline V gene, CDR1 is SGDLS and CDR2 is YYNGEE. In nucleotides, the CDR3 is TGTGCCAGCAGCGTAAGGGGGGCGCAGGACACCGGGGAGCTGTTTTTT. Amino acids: CASSVRGAQDTGELFF.

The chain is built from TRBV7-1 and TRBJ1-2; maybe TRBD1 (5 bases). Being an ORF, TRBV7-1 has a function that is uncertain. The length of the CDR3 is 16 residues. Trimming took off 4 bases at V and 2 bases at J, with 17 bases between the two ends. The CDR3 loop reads CASSLSTTGANYGYTF. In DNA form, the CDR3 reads TGTGCCAGCAGCTTATCCACTACCGGGGCCAACTATGGCTACACCTTC.

CDR3 residues: CASSPREYGYTF. CDR3 nucleotides: TGTGCCAGCAGCCCAAGGGAATATGGCTACACCTTC. The chain employs TRBV5-4 and TRBJ1-2, with D unresolved. The length of the CDR3 is 12 residues. V was trimmed by 4 bases and J by 5 bases, leaving 9 bases between them. CDR1 and CDR2 from the germline V gene are SGHNT and YYREEE (reference sequence).

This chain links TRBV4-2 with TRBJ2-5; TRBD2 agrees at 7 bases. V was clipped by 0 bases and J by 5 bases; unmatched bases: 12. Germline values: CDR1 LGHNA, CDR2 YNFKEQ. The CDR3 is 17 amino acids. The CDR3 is CASSQDRSGEEGETQYF. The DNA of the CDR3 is TGTGCCAGCAGCCAAGATCGGAGCGGGGAGGAGGGGGAGACCCAGTACTTC.

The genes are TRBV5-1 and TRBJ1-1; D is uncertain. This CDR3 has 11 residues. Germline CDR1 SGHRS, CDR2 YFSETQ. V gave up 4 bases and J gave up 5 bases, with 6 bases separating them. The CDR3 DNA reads TGCGCCAGCAGCGCGGCGACTGAAGCTTTCTTT. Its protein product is CASSAATEAFF.

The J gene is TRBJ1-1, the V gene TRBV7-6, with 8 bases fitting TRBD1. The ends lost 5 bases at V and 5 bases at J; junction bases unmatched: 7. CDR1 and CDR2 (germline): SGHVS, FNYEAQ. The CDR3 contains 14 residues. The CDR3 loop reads CASSPRTGQTEAFF. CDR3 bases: TGTGCCAGCAGCCCAAGGACAGGGCAGACTGAAGCTTTCTTT.

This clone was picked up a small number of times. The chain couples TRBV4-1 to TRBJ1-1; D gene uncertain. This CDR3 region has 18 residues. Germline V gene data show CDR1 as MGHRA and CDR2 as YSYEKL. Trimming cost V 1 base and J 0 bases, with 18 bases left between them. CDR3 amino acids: CASSQGILSRQMNTEAFF. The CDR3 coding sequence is TGCGCCAGCAGCCAAGGGATCCTAAGTAGGCAGATGAACACTGAAGCTTTCTTT.

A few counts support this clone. CDR3 DNA sequence: TGTGCCAGCAGTCTGACGACAGCCATGAACACTGAAGCTTTCTTT. Its translation: CASSLTTAMNTEAFF. V is TRBV4-2 and J is TRBJ1-1; TRBD1 might be the D (5 bases). V dropped 6 bases and J dropped 0 bases, with 14 bases sitting between them. There are 15 residues in the CDR3. Germline lookup yields CDR1 LGHNA and CDR2 YNFKEQ.

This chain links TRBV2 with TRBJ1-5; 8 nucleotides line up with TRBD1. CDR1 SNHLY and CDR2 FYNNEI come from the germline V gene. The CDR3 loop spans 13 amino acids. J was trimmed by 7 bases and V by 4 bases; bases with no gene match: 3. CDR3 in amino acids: CASSGDRRQPQHF. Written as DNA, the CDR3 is TGTGCCAGCAGTGGGGACAGGAGGCAGCCCCAGCATTTT. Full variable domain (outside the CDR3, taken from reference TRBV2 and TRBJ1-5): EPEVTQTPSHQVTQMGQEVILRCVPISNHLYFYWYRQILGQKVEFLVSFYNNEISEKSEIFDDQFSVERPDGSNFTLKIRSTKLEDSAMYFCASSGDRRQPQHFGDGTRLSIL.